Presented here are 14 T cell receptor beta chains from one specimen sequenced in a study of blood T cell repertoires in COVID-19. The table came from immunoSEQ multiplex PCR; TCRdb's copy has only in-frame clones and leaves some out. The table has just under 150,000 clones, about nine tenths seen once. Sequencing was done on a sample of peripheral blood. All receptors derive from a human donor in a cohort sampled during active COVID-19.

The V call is TRBV14, the J call TRBJ1-2; D remains ambiguous. Trimming stripped 5 bases from V and 4 bases from J, with 8 bases between. CDR3 length equals 12 residues. Germline CDR1 SGHDN, CDR2 FVKESK. CDR3 sequence reads: CASSSRSYGYTF. CDR3 coding DNA: TGTGCCAGCAGCTCTCGGAGCTATGGCTACACCTTC.

This clone has only a few counts. The chain combines TRBV6-4 with TRBJ2-6; 8 positions agree with TRBD1. Trimming took 0 bases from V and 4 from J; bases not matched to a gene: 5. The germline V gene has CDR1 MRHNA and CDR2 SNTAGT. The CDR3 runs 17 residues. In DNA, the CDR3 is TGTGCCAGCAGTGACTCAACAGGGGGTGGCGGGGCCAACGTCCTGACTTTC. It is translated as CASSDSTGGGGANVLTF.

This clone turned up a few times. The chain uses TRBV7-6 and TRBJ1-5; 8 bases map to TRBD1. Germline CDR1 is SGHVS and CDR2 is FNYEAQ. CDR3 length equals 16 residues. With V trimmed by 1 base and J by 4 bases, 6 bases remained unmatched. This CDR3 is CASSLVWGQANQPQHF. The DNA for the CDR3 is TGTGCCAGCAGCTTAGTCTGGGGACAGGCTAATCAGCCCCAGCATTTT. Based on the CDR3 plus reference TRBV7-6 and TRBJ1-5, the full variable domain is GAGVSQSPRYKVTKRGQDVALRCDPISGHVSLYWYRQALGQGPEFLTYFNYEAQQDKSGLPNDRFSAERPEGSISTLTIQRTEQRDSAMYRCASSLVWGQANQPQHFGDGTRLSIL.

The genes are TRBV10-3 and TRBJ2-5; no clear D gene. Trimming left V 6 bases short and J 2 bases short, with 13 bases between. Germline V CDR1 and CDR2: ENHRY, SYGVKD. This CDR3 comprises 14 residues. This CDR3 reads CAISDPGGQETQYF. Written as DNA, the CDR3 is TGTGCCATCAGCGATCCCGGCGGACAAGAGACCCAGTACTTC.

V gene TRBV19 combines with J gene TRBJ2-3; TRBD2 is a possible D gene (5 bases). The CDR3 consists of 15 residues. Germline V gene data show CDR1 as LNHDA and CDR2 as SQIVND (reference sequence). V gave up 5 bases and J gave up 0 bases, with 12 bases separating them. The CDR3 spells CASSRRRTSTDTQYF. CDR3 bases: TGTGCCAGTAGTCGGAGGAGGACTAGCACAGATACGCAGTATTTT.

The chain carries TRBV15 and TRBJ1-6; no definite D call. The CDR3 has 14 residues. The germline CDR1 and CDR2 sequences are LNHNV and YYDKDF (reference sequence). Trimming pared 1 base from V and 7 bases from J, leaving 8 bases between. In DNA form, the CDR3 reads TGTGCCACCAGCAGAGCCAGGAAAAATTCACCCCTCCACTTT. Translated: CATSRARKNSPLHF.

The J gene is TRBJ2-5, the V gene TRBV5-1; 8 nucleotides line up with TRBD1. Germline V gene sequence: CDR1 SGHRS, CDR2 YFSETQ. The CDR3 is 14 amino acids. V lost 0 bases and J lost 5; bases outside the gene matches: 3. The CDR3 spells CASSLAAGGETQYF. DNA of the CDR3: TGCGCCAGCAGCTTGGCCGCAGGGGGCGAGACCCAGTACTTC.

This chain joins TRBV4-2 and TRBJ1-5; D uncertain. This CDR3 comprises 14 residues. Deletions cut 0 bases from V and 4 bases from J, with 7 bases between. CDR1 is LGHNA and CDR2 is YNFKEQ in the germline V gene. CDR3 protein: CASSQDLNNQPQHF. DNA of the CDR3: TGTGCCAGCAGCCAAGACCTTAATAATCAGCCCCAGCATTTT.

The chain couples TRBV5-6 to TRBJ1-5; 7 nucleotides agree with TRBD1. The CDR3 has 16 amino acids. CDR1 and CDR2 (germline): SGHDT, YYEEEE. V shed 3 bases, J shed 1 base, and the junction held 7 bases outside the gene matches. CDR3 amino acids: CASSYTGTASNQPQHF. The CDR3 DNA reads TGTGCCAGCAGCTATACCGGGACAGCAAGCAATCAGCCCCAGCATTTT.

This sequence joins TRBV19 and TRBJ1-1; a possible D gene is TRBD1 (5 bases). The CDR3 consists of 14 residues. CDR1 is LNHDA, CDR2 SQIVND, per germline (reference sequence). Trimming removed 3 bases at V and 4 bases at J, with 12 bases between. The DNA for the CDR3 is TGTGCCAGTAGTATTCAGGGTCTGGGCACTGAAGCTTTCTTT. Protein product: CASSIQGLGTEAFF.

This clone was seen only once. V usage is TRBV5-1 and J usage is TRBJ2-1; 9 bases are a match to TRBD2. V shed 4 bases and J 8 bases; nucleotides not matched to a gene: 7. The CDR3 loop spans 14 amino acids. The germline CDR1 and CDR2 sequences are SGHRS and YFSETQ. The CDR3, as DNA: TGCGCCAGCAGCCCCGGGACTAGCTTCGATGAGCAGTTCTTC. Amino acids: CASSPGTSFDEQFF.

The chain carries TRBV10-3 and TRBJ2-7, with D possibly matching TRBD2 (6 bases). Trimming pared 0 bases from V and 1 base from J, leaving 19 bases between. CDR3 length: 18 residues. In germline, CDR1 is ENHRY, CDR2 SYGVKD. CDR3 region: CAISESGSGPGESYEQYF. Here the CDR3 DNA reads TGTGCCATCAGTGAGTCGGGCTCGGGACCGGGGGAATCCTACGAGCAGTACTTC.

This rearrangement joins TRBV7-2 to TRBJ2-1, with TRBD2 matching 7 bases. The CDR3 extends over 15 amino acids. Germline V gene data show CDR1 as SGHTA and CDR2 as FQGNSA. V was pared by 5 bases and J by 7 bases, with 11 bases of the junction left unmatched. The CDR3 sequence: CASSPEAGEGNEQFF. In DNA, the CDR3 is TGTGCCAGCAGCCCCGAGGCGGGGGAGGGGAATGAGCAGTTCTTC. Full variable domain (outside the CDR3, taken from reference TRBV7-2 and TRBJ2-1): GAGVSQSPSNKVTEKGKDVELRCDPISGHTALYWYRQSLGQGLEFLIYFQGNSAPDKSGLPSDRFSAERTGGSVSTLTIQRTQQEDSAVYLCASSPEAGEGNEQFFGPGTRLTVL.

This clone was detected once. V gene TRBV5-4 combines with J gene TRBJ2-3, with 8 bases fitting TRBD1. Trimming took 4 bases from V and 3 from J; bases not matched to a gene: 10. This CDR3 spans 16 amino acids. Per the germline V gene, CDR1 is SGHNT and CDR2 is YYREEE (reference sequence). CDR3 sequence reads: CASSLSTDRVTDTQYF. CDR3 in DNA: TGTGCCAGCAGCCTCTCTACGGACAGGGTGACAGATACGCAGTATTTT.